This TCR beta chain was sequenced in a study of vaccination effects on CD4 cells after COVID-19. Whole-study results and caveats: Small numbers of convalescent patients limited the study. It also lacked early post-infection timepoints.

This clone was observed a single time. The antigen is undetermined. Antigen-specific CD4+ T cells were expanded (with viral peptide pools) by the ViraFEST assay ahead of sequencing. After around ten days in culture, the CD4+ T cells were isolated. Researchers swapped half the medium for IL-2 medium on both days 3 and 7. This table comes from immunoSEQ multiplex PCR, and its TCRdb copy is limited to in-frame clones, with some not included. The sample consists of some 79,000 clones, 74% of them appearing once. The CDR3 sequence is 16 residues long. Trimming left V 6 bases short and J 3 bases short, with 19 bases between. Germline V gene sequence: CDR1 LNHDA, CDR2 SQIVND (reference sequence).

The chain recombines TRBV19 with TRBJ2-3; D is uncertain. This specimen was CD4+ T cells from PBMCs cultured with HCoV-229E spike peptides, taken before COVID-19 vaccination. The sequence was obtained from a human donor who received a COVID-19 vaccine. The DNA of the CDR3 is TGTGCCAGTAGAAAATCTCCCCAGGAGAAAACAGATACGCAGTATTTT. It is translated as CASRKSPQEKTDTQYF.